This T cell receptor beta chain was identified in a study of regulatory T cells in long-lasting Graves disease. Time point reported: persistent/refractory GD, antithyroid drugs over 5 years with positive TRAb. From PBMCs, RNA was extracted and then used to make the TCR library. Staff took around 8.6 milliliters of peripheral blood and put it into EDTA tubes. The TCR beta library used iRepertoire HTBI primers with Arm-PCR amplification of CDR3. Via MiXCR, TCRdb re-called the multiplex PCR reads, giving one row per CDR3 protein. The sample consists of around 340,000 distinct CDR3 sequences, around 20% of them appearing once. Germline V lookup: CDR1 SGHVS, CDR2 FNYEAQ. The CDR3 totals 14 residues. Trimming took off 1 base at V and 3 bases at J, with 10 bases between the two ends. Findings and limits, study-wide: Those with persistent Graves' had less TCR diversity than newly diagnosed patients. In persistent patients, shared public clonotypes (roughly 2,800) outnumbered those in new patients (about 1,000).

As regards this clonotype: Its antigen remains unidentified.

Sequencing was performed on peripheral blood mononuclear cells (PBMCs), taken when the disease was refractory, from a patient treated with antithyroid drugs. This receptor was taken from a female donor with Graves disease. The chain carries TRBV7-6 and TRBJ2-7; D perhaps matches TRBD1 (5 bases). The CDR3 sequence is CASSLGTLLYEQYF. CDR3 bases: TGTGCCAGCAGCTTAGGGACACTCCTCTACGAGCAGTACTTC. The variable domain in full, with the rest retrieved from reference TRBV7-6 and TRBJ2-7, is GAGVSQSPRYKVTKRGQDVALRCDPISGHVSLYWYRQALGQGPEFLTYFNYEAQQDKSGLPNDRFSAERPEGSISTLTIQRTEQRDSAMYRCASSLGTLLYEQYFGPGTRLTVT.